This T cell receptor (beta chain) was captured by sequencing in a study of T cell repertoires in cytomegalovirus infection. About the study: In public TCR beta signatures, there were indications of both CMV infection and matching HLA type. Study observations and caveats: Dominant in the ex vivo response were TCR beta clonotypes restricted by HLA-C and specific for CMV.

Of note for this clonotype: The antigen remains undetermined.

Trimming stripped 10 bases from V and 4 bases from J, with 18 bases between. This CDR3 is built from 14 residues. Germline V gene lookup returns CDR1 MDHEN and CDR2 SYDVKM. MiXCR was run by TCRdb on the reads, yielding one entry per CDR3 protein. The table records 640,000 or so distinct CDR3 sequences, roughly 30% of them present only once. Sequencing was performed on cultured PBMCs, taken from culture after CMV antigen stimulation. The receptor comes from a human donor in good health (CMV status not recorded). Some clones in this sample may be carry-over from other donors' samples. The J gene is TRBJ2-3, the V gene TRBV28; D is unclear. CDR3 in DNA: TGTGCCACCTACAGTAGTGGTCCGGCAGATACGCAGTATTTT. Amino acids: CATYSSGPADTQYF. Filled out from reference TRBV28 and TRBJ2-3, the complete variable domain reads DVKVTQSSRYLVKRTGEKVFLECVQDMDHENMFWYRQDPGLGLRLIYFSYDVKMKEKGDIPEGYSVSREKKERFSLILESASTNQTSMYLCATYSSGPADTQYFGPGTRLTVL.